Below, 21 T cell receptor beta chains from the same sample are listed, as sequenced in a study of cytomegalovirus exposure and HLA in healthy donors. It was with 60 Vbeta and 13 Jbeta primers that the PCR ran. Clones were read by immunoSEQ multiplex PCR, and TCRdb kept only the in-frame ones, dropping some. The data hold about 240,000 clones, with approximately 82% observed a single time. The sequenced sample was PBMCs. All receptors derive from a woman aged 60-75 years in good health and CMV-seropositive.

The table lists this clone with a count of one. V usage is TRBV19 and J usage is TRBJ2-7, with D possibly being TRBD1 (5 bases). Trimming removed 3 bases from V and 0 bases from J, with 12 bases in between. Germline V gives CDR1 LNHDA, CDR2 SQIVND (reference sequence). The CDR3 consists of 15 residues. DNA of the CDR3: TGTGCCAGTAGTATTCGTGCAGGGCACTCCTACGAGCAGTACTTC. It codes for CASSIRAGHSYEQYF.

The V and J genes are TRBV18 and TRBJ1-5; 7 bases fit TRBD1. Germline lookup yields CDR1 KGHSH and CDR2 LQKENI. CDR3 length equals 15 residues. With 5 bases clipped from V and 0 bases from J, the junction kept 4 bases outside the gene matches. CDR3 protein: CASSSDRYSNQPQHF. In DNA, the CDR3 is TGTGCCAGCTCATCGGACAGGTATAGCAATCAGCCCCAGCATTTT.

The chain has TRBV6-5 and TRBJ2-7; weak D call: TRBD1 (5 bases). The CDR3 covers 14 residues. Looked up from germline, CDR1 is MNHEY and CDR2 is SVGAGI. Trimming took off 2 bases at V and 2 bases at J, with 10 bases between the two ends. CDR3 sequence (DNA): TGTGCCAGCAGTTACGGGGCAGAGGCCTACGAGCAGTACTTC. It codes for CASSYGAEAYEQYF.

The chain is built from TRBV11-2 and TRBJ2-2, with unresolved D. The CDR3 contains 16 residues. Germline V CDR1 and CDR2: SGHAT, FQNNGV. Trimming removed 3 bases at V and 0 bases at J, with 11 bases between. The CDR3 sequence is CASSFSRASNTGELFF. Written as DNA, the CDR3 is TGTGCCAGCAGCTTTAGTCGCGCCTCGAACACCGGGGAGCTGTTTTTT. The complete variable domain, with remaining parts taken from reference TRBV11-2 and TRBJ2-2, reads EAGVAQSPRYKIIEKRQSVAFWCNPISGHATLYWYQQILGQGPKLLIQFQNNGVVDDSQLPKDRFSAERLKGVDSTLKIQPAKLEDSAVYLCASSFSRASNTGELFFGEGSRLTVL.

This clone was observed a handful of times. The gene calls are TRBV4-2 and TRBJ2-6; no firm D call. CDR1 is LGHNA, CDR2 YNFKEQ, per germline. V lost 1 base to trimming and J lost 5 bases, with 12 bases between them. The CDR3 contains 16 residues. CDR3 in DNA: TGTGCCAGCAGCCAAGCCCAGATTGTGCGGGCCAACGTCCTGACTTTC. Translating gives CASSQAQIVRANVLTF.

The rearrangement joins TRBV28 to TRBJ2-7; TRBD1 matches 7 bases. V trimming: 6 bases; J trimming: 4 bases; junction bases outside the gene matches: 12. Per germline, CDR1 MDHEN and CDR2 SYDVKM. This CDR3 is 15 amino acids long. As DNA, the CDR3 is TGTGCCAGCAGCCAAACGACAGGGAACCCTTACGAGCAGTACTTC. Amino acid sequence: CASSQTTGNPYEQYF.

The rearrangement links TRBV19 to TRBJ1-3, with 9 bases matching TRBD1. Unmatched junction bases numbered 12, after V lost 8 bases and J lost 4 bases. Germline V CDR1 and CDR2: LNHDA, SQIVND (reference sequence). The CDR3 loop spans 16 amino acids. CDR3 protein: CASSKFGTGMGNTIYF. DNA for the CDR3: TGTGCCAGTTCAAAGTTTGGGACAGGGATGGGAAACACCATATATTTT.

The V call is TRBV7-6, the J call TRBJ2-1; 7 bases line up with TRBD2. In germline, CDR1 is SGHVS, CDR2 FNYEAQ. The length of the CDR3 is 14 residues. V gave up 4 bases and J gave up 9 bases; unmatched junction bases: 9. The CDR3 spells CASSSRGSGPEQFF. DNA of the CDR3: TGTGCCAGCAGCTCCCGCGGGAGCGGGCCTGAGCAGTTCTTC.

The chain links TRBV13 to TRBJ1-1; D unresolved. V dropped 4 bases and J dropped 1 base, with 13 bases sitting between them. CDR3 length: 15 residues. In germline, CDR1 is PRHDT, CDR2 FYEKMQ (reference sequence). The CDR3 reads CASSSNIPRNTEAFF. In DNA, the CDR3 is TGTGCCAGCAGCTCTAATATACCTCGGAACACTGAAGCTTTCTTT.

The chain has TRBV6-5 and TRBJ2-1, with D uncertain. Germline CDR1 reads MNHEY; CDR2 reads SVGAGI. Trimming removed 6 bases from V and 3 bases from J, with 9 bases in between. This CDR3 region has 13 residues. The CDR3 DNA sequence: TGTGCCAGCAGCCTTAATAACTACAATGAGCAGTTCTTC. Protein sequence: CASSLNNYNEQFF.

This sequence joins TRBV2 and TRBJ1-1; 7 bases map to TRBD1. J lost 4 bases, V lost 9 bases, and 11 bases had no gene match. Germline CDR1 SNHLY, CDR2 FYNNEI. The CDR3 has 14 residues. The CDR3 nucleotides are TGTGCCAGTCAACACAGGGGTGACAGCACTGAAGCTTTCTTT. This encodes CASQHRGDSTEAFF.

This clone was observed a handful of times. The chain recombines TRBV4-2 with TRBJ2-3; maybe TRBD2 (6 bases). V gave up 1 base and J gave up 7 bases, with 21 bases separating them. The CDR3 consists of 17 residues. Germline-derived CDR1 and CDR2 are LGHNA and YNFKEQ. In DNA, the CDR3 is TGTGCCAGCAGCCAAGGAGTTGGGACTTACGCCGTCAATACGCAGTATTTT. Residues: CASSQGVGTYAVNTQYF.

The chain couples TRBV5-6 to TRBJ1-1, with 7 nucleotides matching TRBD1. The germline V gene has CDR1 SGHDT and CDR2 YYEEEE. V was clipped by 2 bases and J by 5 bases; unmatched bases: 9. This CDR3 is 15 amino acids long. The CDR3 loop is CASSLQTGVETEAFF. For the CDR3, the DNA is TGTGCCAGCAGCTTACAAACAGGGGTCGAGACTGAAGCTTTCTTT.

The chain uses TRBV5-4 and TRBJ2-2; 14 nucleotides agree with TRBD2. The V gene's germline CDR1 is SGHNT and CDR2 YYREEE (reference sequence). This CDR3 is 18 amino acids long. Unmatched junction bases numbered 6, after V lost 4 bases and J lost 1 base. The chain's CDR3 is CASSRGLAGGLNTGELFF. The CDR3 DNA sequence: TGTGCCAGCAGCCGCGGACTAGCGGGAGGCTTGAACACCGGGGAGCTGTTTTTT. The full variable domain, with the rest looked up from reference TRBV5-4 and TRBJ2-2, is ETGVTQSPTHLIKTRGQQVTLRCSSQSGHNTVSWYQQALGQGPQFIFQYYREEENGRGNFPPRFSGLQFPNYSSELNVNALELDDSALYLCASSRGLAGGLNTGELFFGEGSRLTVL.

The rearrangement uses TRBV30 and TRBJ2-1; no definite D call. The CDR3 totals 13 residues. Trimming cost V 0 bases and J 1 base, with 4 bases left between them. The germline CDR1 and CDR2 sequences are GTSNPN and SVGIG (reference sequence). In DNA form, the CDR3 reads TGTGCCTGGAGTGTTCAGTCCTACAATGAGCAGTTCTTC. Its translation is CAWSVQSYNEQFF.

The genes are TRBV4-1 and TRBJ2-1, with 10 positions matching TRBD2. The CDR3 contains 18 residues. Germline V gene sequence: CDR1 MGHRA, CDR2 YSYEKL. With V trimmed by 3 bases and J by 3 bases, 11 bases remained unmatched. The CDR3 DNA is TGCGCCAGCAGCCAGTCTAGCGGGAGCACCCCTTACTACAATGAGCAGTTCTTC. It yields the protein CASSQSSGSTPYYNEQFF.

The chain couples TRBV19 to TRBJ1-1; the D gene is possibly TRBD1 (5 bases). V dropped 3 bases and J dropped 1 base, with 12 bases sitting between them. The CDR3 spans 15 residues. CDR1 is LNHDA, CDR2 SQIVND, per germline (reference sequence). CDR3 protein: CASSIRTSKNTEAFF. The CDR3, as DNA: TGTGCCAGTAGTATCCGGACATCCAAGAACACTGAAGCTTTCTTT.

The J gene is TRBJ2-5, the V gene TRBV7-9, with D possibly matching TRBD1 (5 bases). The germline gives CDR1 SEHNR, CDR2 FQNEAQ (reference sequence). This CDR3 comprises 12 residues. V lost 6 bases, J lost 5 bases, and 10 bases lay in between. The DNA of the CDR3 is TGTGCCAGCAGACCGACAGCCGAGACCCAGTACTTC. This codes for CASRPTAETQYF.

The chain is built from TRBV4-1 and TRBJ2-1, with 7 bases lining up with TRBD2. Germline values: CDR1 MGHRA, CDR2 YSYEKL. Trimming cost V 4 bases and J 0 bases; bases outside gene matches: 9. The CDR3 has 17 amino acids. The CDR3 DNA follows: TGCGCCAGCAGCCGCGGGACTACCGGCCACTCCTACAATGAGCAGTTCTTC. Translating gives CASSRGTTGHSYNEQFF.

This chain uses TRBV28 with TRBJ2-5; 9 positions match TRBD1. The CDR3 contains 16 residues. The V and J ends lost 1 base and 4 bases, in that order; junction bases with no gene match: 7. Germline assignment: CDR1 MDHEN and CDR2 SYDVKM. Written as DNA, the CDR3 is TGTGCCAGCAGTTTATCTGCACAGGGGGCTGGAGAGACCCAGTACTTC. It codes for CASSLSAQGAGETQYF.

The chain employs TRBV27 and TRBJ2-3; a weak D match, TRBD2 (5 bases). V gave up 6 bases and J gave up 4 bases, with 14 bases separating them. This CDR3 comprises 14 residues. Germline V gene sequence: CDR1 MNHEY, CDR2 SMNVEV (reference sequence). CDR3 loop: CASRRRERADTQYF. DNA for the CDR3: TGTGCCAGCAGGCGAAGAGAGAGGGCAGATACGCAGTATTTT.